This is a list of T cell receptor beta chains from one sample in a study of blood T cell repertoires in COVID-19. Only in-frame clones appear in the TCRdb table, and some are missing; sequencing was by immunoSEQ multiplex PCR. The sample holds roughly 28,000 clones, 75% to 90% seen once. Material for sequencing was peripheral blood. These TCRs come from a human donor with acute or convalescent COVID-19. The donor label of this sample is uncertain. The CDR3 runs from the conserved cysteine through the conserved F or W. Each record gives: J gene, clone size, V gene, D gene, CDR3 DNA, CDR3 protein. D genes are given only for firm matches. Size is stated for part of the rows, as once, few or many counts, or as a class when the clone is expanded.

j_gene: TRBJ1-1
abundance: -
v_gene: TRBV5-1
d_gene: -
CDR3nt: TGCGCCAGCAGCTTGCACAGGGATGGCACTGAAGCTTTCTTT
CDR3aa: CASSLHRDGTEAFF

j_gene: TRBJ1-4
abundance: -
v_gene: TRBV5-5
d_gene: -
CDR3nt: TGTGCCAGCAGCCCGACCAGGGAACCAACTAATGAAAAACTGTTTTTT
CDR3aa: CASSPTREPTNEKLFF

j_gene: TRBJ1-1
abundance: -
v_gene: TRBV5-5
d_gene: -
CDR3nt: TGTGCCAGCAGCTTAAACCGGCCAGGGAGGTCTGAAGCTTTCTTT
CDR3aa: CASSLNRPGRSEAFF

j_gene: TRBJ2-5
abundance: -
v_gene: TRBV11-2
d_gene: TRBD1
CDR3nt: TGTGCCAGCAGCTTTTCCGGGACAGGGGACCAAGAGACCCAGTACTTC
CDR3aa: CASSFSGTGDQETQYF

j_gene: TRBJ2-2
abundance: -
v_gene: TRBV5-6
d_gene: TRBD2
CDR3nt: TGTGCCAGCAGCTTGAGGTCGACTAGCGGCTACACCGGGGAGCTGTTTTTT
CDR3aa: CASSLRSTSGYTGELFF

j_gene: TRBJ2-1
abundance: -
v_gene: TRBV7-3
d_gene: TRBD2
CDR3nt: TGTGCCAGCAGCCCCCTAGCGGGAGGCCTTGGTGAGCAGTTCTTC
CDR3aa: CASSPLAGGLGEQFF

j_gene: TRBJ2-5
abundance: -
v_gene: TRBV28
d_gene: TRBD2
CDR3nt: TGTGCCAGCAGTCCCCCGTTGGGTAGCGGGAGCTCTTTTTCCCAGTACTTC
CDR3aa: CASSPPLGSGSSFSQYF

j_gene: TRBJ1-2
abundance: -
v_gene: TRBV30
d_gene: -
CDR3nt: TGTGCCTGGAGCGGAGGCAGTCAAGGTACGGGCTACACCTTC
CDR3aa: CAWSGGSQGTGYTF

j_gene: TRBJ1-1
abundance: -
v_gene: TRBV2
d_gene: TRBD1
CDR3nt: TGTGCCAGCAGACCGGGACAGGGAAACACTGAAGCTTTCTTT
CDR3aa: CASRPGQGNTEAFF

j_gene: TRBJ2-3
abundance: -
v_gene: TRBV28
d_gene: TRBD1
CDR3nt: TGTGCCAGCAGCCAGGGGAGCAGGGGGACAGATACGCAGTATTTT
CDR3aa: CASSQGSRGTDTQYF

j_gene: TRBJ2-3
abundance: once
v_gene: TRBV19
d_gene: TRBD2
CDR3nt: TGTGCCAGCCAGACTAGCGGACACACAGATACGCAGTATTTT
CDR3aa: CASQTSGHTDTQYF

j_gene: TRBJ2-1
abundance: -
v_gene: TRBV5-1
d_gene: TRBD2
CDR3nt: TGCGCCAGCAGCTTGGCGTCTAGCGGGGGGTACAATGAGCAGTTCTTC
CDR3aa: CASSLASSGGYNEQFF

j_gene: TRBJ2-7
abundance: -
v_gene: TRBV5-1
d_gene: TRBD2
CDR3nt: TGCGCCAGCAGCGGGGGACTAGGCGACGAGCAGTACTTC
CDR3aa: CASSGGLGDEQYF

j_gene: TRBJ2-2
abundance: -
v_gene: TRBV30
d_gene: TRBD2
CDR3nt: TGTGCCTCGGACCCCCGGACTAGCGGACCCACCGGGGAGCTGTTTTTT
CDR3aa: CASDPRTSGPTGELFF

j_gene: TRBJ2-2
abundance: -
v_gene: TRBV12-3/TRBV12-4
d_gene: TRBD1
CDR3nt: TGCGGAACCGGGACAGGGGCCGGGGAGCTGTTTTTT
CDR3aa: CGTGTGAGELFF

j_gene: TRBJ2-2
abundance: -
v_gene: TRBV27
d_gene: TRBD1
CDR3nt: TGTGCCAGCAACATGAGGGACAGGGACACCGGGGAGCTGTTTTTT
CDR3aa: CASNMRDRDTGELFF

j_gene: TRBJ2-5
abundance: -
v_gene: TRBV6-6
d_gene: TRBD1
CDR3nt: TGTGCCAGCTCGGGACAGGGGACAGAGACCCAGTACTTC
CDR3aa: CASSGQGTETQYF

j_gene: TRBJ1-1
abundance: once
v_gene: TRBV14
d_gene: -
CDR3nt: TGTGCCAGCAGCCACATTGCAAGGGGGGGAGGAACTGAAGCTTTCTTT
CDR3aa: CASSHIARGGGTEAFF

j_gene: TRBJ2-7
abundance: -
v_gene: TRBV27
d_gene: TRBD1
CDR3nt: TGTGCCAGCAGCCCGTCTAGGGGGACAGGGCAAGTCGAGCAGTACTTC
CDR3aa: CASSPSRGTGQVEQYF

j_gene: TRBJ1-5
abundance: -
v_gene: TRBV19
d_gene: TRBD1
CDR3nt: TGTGCCAGTAGAGGGGGGACAGGACATAATCAGCCCCAGCATTTT
CDR3aa: CASRGGTGHNQPQHF

j_gene: TRBJ2-3
abundance: -
v_gene: TRBV5-1
d_gene: TRBD2
CDR3nt: TGCGCCAGCAGCCCGAGCCTAGCGGTGGGGCGTACGCAGTATTTT
CDR3aa: CASSPSLAVGRTQYF

j_gene: TRBJ2-1
abundance: -
v_gene: TRBV5-1
d_gene: -
CDR3nt: TGCGCCAGCAGCCCGGGATCCAGCTCCTACAATGAGCAGTTCTTC
CDR3aa: CASSPGSSSYNEQFF

j_gene: TRBJ2-7
abundance: -
v_gene: TRBV7-9
d_gene: TRBD1
CDR3nt: TGTGCCAGCAGCTTAGCCCCGGGACAGGGTTACGAGCAGTACTTC
CDR3aa: CASSLAPGQGYEQYF

j_gene: TRBJ1-2
abundance: -
v_gene: TRBV5-6
d_gene: -
CDR3nt: TGTGCCAGCAGCTTGGTAGGTCGGGGAAACTATGGCTACACCTTC
CDR3aa: CASSLVGRGNYGYTF

j_gene: TRBJ1-1
abundance: -
v_gene: TRBV7-6
d_gene: TRBD1
CDR3nt: TGTGCCAGCAGCTTAGAAGGCTTAGGCAGGGGGCGGGTGAACACTGAAGCTTTCTTT
CDR3aa: CASSLEGLGRGRVNTEAFF

j_gene: TRBJ2-5
abundance: once
v_gene: TRBV6-5
d_gene: -
CDR3nt: TGTGCCAGCAGCACACAAGAGACCCAGTACTTC
CDR3aa: CASSTQETQYF

j_gene: TRBJ1-2
abundance: -
v_gene: TRBV5-6
d_gene: -
CDR3nt: TGTGCCAGCAGCCAAACACCCTATGGCTACACCTTC
CDR3aa: CASSQTPYGYTF

j_gene: TRBJ2-7
abundance: -
v_gene: TRBV6-5
d_gene: -
CDR3nt: TGTGCCAGCAGGTCCGGACCTCGGGGCGAGCAGTACTTC
CDR3aa: CASRSGPRGEQYF

j_gene: TRBJ2-1
abundance: -
v_gene: TRBV6-6
d_gene: TRBD2
CDR3nt: TGTGCCAGCACCAAACGGGGGGGCTACAATGAGCAGTTCTTC
CDR3aa: CASTKRGGYNEQFF

j_gene: TRBJ2-1
abundance: -
v_gene: TRBV4-1
d_gene: TRBD2
CDR3nt: TGCGCCAGCAGGGGGACTAGTCTTTACAATGAGCAGTTCTTC
CDR3aa: CASRGTSLYNEQFF

j_gene: TRBJ2-5
abundance: -
v_gene: TRBV29-1
d_gene: -
CDR3nt: TGCAGCGTCCTCCTAGGCAGGGCTTCCCAAGAGACCCAGTACTTC
CDR3aa: CSVLLGRASQETQYF

j_gene: TRBJ1-1
abundance: -
v_gene: TRBV7-8
d_gene: TRBD1
CDR3nt: TGTGCCAGCAGCTTAGAGGGACAGGTGAACACTGAAGCTTTCTTT
CDR3aa: CASSLEGQVNTEAFF

j_gene: TRBJ2-5
abundance: -
v_gene: TRBV7-9
d_gene: TRBD1
CDR3nt: TGTGCCAGCAGCTTCAGGAACAGGGGGCAAGAGACCCAGTACTTC
CDR3aa: CASSFRNRGQETQYF

j_gene: TRBJ2-1
abundance: -
v_gene: TRBV11-3
d_gene: -
CDR3nt: TGTGCCAGCAGCTTAGACACAGCCTCCAATGAGCAGTTCTTC
CDR3aa: CASSLDTASNEQFF

j_gene: TRBJ2-1
abundance: -
v_gene: TRBV3-1/TRBV3-2
d_gene: -
CDR3nt: TGTGCCAGCAGCCAAGAGAGAGGACCGGGACACCTAAGCTCCTACAATGAGCAGTTCTTC
CDR3aa: CASSQERGPGHLSSYNEQFF

j_gene: TRBJ1-2
abundance: -
v_gene: TRBV5-6
d_gene: TRBD1
CDR3nt: TGTGCCAGCAGCTTAAACAGGGGTCACTATGGCTACACCTTC
CDR3aa: CASSLNRGHYGYTF

j_gene: TRBJ1-6
abundance: few
v_gene: TRBV27
d_gene: TRBD1
CDR3nt: TGTGCCAGCAGCGACAGGGTATCACCCCTCCACTTT
CDR3aa: CASSDRVSPLHF

j_gene: TRBJ2-5
abundance: -
v_gene: TRBV19
d_gene: -
CDR3nt: TGTGCCAGTAGTATAGGGACGGGGGAAGAGACCCAGTACTTC
CDR3aa: CASSIGTGEETQYF

j_gene: TRBJ1-3
abundance: -
v_gene: TRBV14
d_gene: -
CDR3nt: TGTGCCAGCAGCCAAGATCTAGCGGGTTCTGGAAACACCATATATTTT
CDR3aa: CASSQDLAGSGNTIYF

j_gene: TRBJ2-2
abundance: -
v_gene: TRBV15
d_gene: TRBD1
CDR3nt: TGTGCCACCAGCCTTCGGACAGGGGGAAACGGGGAGCTGTTTTTT
CDR3aa: CATSLRTGGNGELFF

j_gene: TRBJ2-5
abundance: medium-sized
v_gene: TRBV3-1/TRBV3-2
d_gene: TRBD2
CDR3nt: TGTGCCAGCAGCCAATGGACTAGCGGGACGGAGACCCAGTACTTC
CDR3aa: CASSQWTSGTETQYF

j_gene: TRBJ2-1
abundance: -
v_gene: TRBV5-4
d_gene: TRBD2
CDR3nt: TGTGCCAGCAGCTCCGGGGGGGCCTCCTACAATGAGCAGTTCTTC
CDR3aa: CASSSGGASYNEQFF

j_gene: TRBJ1-5
abundance: once
v_gene: TRBV7-9
d_gene: -
CDR3nt: TGTGCCAGCAGCTTCGACAGCAGCTATAGCAATCAGCCCCAGCATTTT
CDR3aa: CASSFDSSYSNQPQHF

j_gene: TRBJ2-6
abundance: -
v_gene: TRBV3-1/TRBV3-2
d_gene: -
CDR3nt: TGTGCCAGCAGCCAAGGCCCGCGCTCTGGGGCCAACGTCCTGACTTTC
CDR3aa: CASSQGPRSGANVLTF

j_gene: TRBJ2-2
abundance: -
v_gene: TRBV7-9
d_gene: -
CDR3nt: TGTGCCAGCAGCCCGCTGGAGGGGATATCGAACACCGGGGAGCTGTTTTTT
CDR3aa: CASSPLEGISNTGELFF

j_gene: TRBJ1-1
abundance: -
v_gene: TRBV7-9
d_gene: -
CDR3nt: TGTGCCAGCAGCTCGCCGGGAGCGAACACTGAAGCTTTCTTT
CDR3aa: CASSSPGANTEAFF